Listed below are T cell receptor beta chains from one sample, sequenced in a study of T cell responses to AZD1222 COVID-19 vaccine. Profiled with immunoSEQ multiplex PCR; TCRdb holds only in-frame clones, not every one. Among 120,000 or so clones listed, over 80% were seen once. This sample comprised peripheral blood, obtained on day 0 of AZD1222 vaccination. These receptors were obtained from an adult in good health. Each CDR3 is given with its conserved first and last residue.

TRBV28,15,TRBJ2-5,CASSLNRGIQETQYF
TRBV27,14,TRBJ2-3,CASSLSLNTDTQYF
TRBV30,14,TRBJ1-2,CAWRGGSLNYGYTF
TRBV11-2,14,TRBJ1-1,CASSSRQYPREAFF
TRBV13,18,TRBJ1-2,CASSLGGQGRGRNYGYTF
TRBV6-5,12,TRBJ1-4,CASRFLGEKLFF
TRBV28,13,TRBJ2-7,CASSFTSPTEQYF
TRBV4-1,14,TRBJ2-1,CASSQVQGGDEQFF
TRBV5-6,16,TRBJ2-5,CASSGLLAGVGETQYF
TRBV30,14,TRBJ2-3,CASTGQGWPDTQYF
TRBV12-5,15,TRBJ2-7,CASGLVPGGMYEQYF
TRBV27,15,TRBJ1-1,CASSLRSSLNTEAFF